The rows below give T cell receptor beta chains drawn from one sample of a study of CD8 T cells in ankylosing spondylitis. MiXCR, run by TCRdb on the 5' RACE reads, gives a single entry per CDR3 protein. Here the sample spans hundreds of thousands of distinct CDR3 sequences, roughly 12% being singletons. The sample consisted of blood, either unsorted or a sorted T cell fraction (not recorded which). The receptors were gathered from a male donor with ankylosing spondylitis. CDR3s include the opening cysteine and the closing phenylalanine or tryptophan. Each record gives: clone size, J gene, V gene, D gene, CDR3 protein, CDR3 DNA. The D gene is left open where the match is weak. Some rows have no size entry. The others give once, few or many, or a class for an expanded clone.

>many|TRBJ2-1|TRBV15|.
CATSRAGYSYNEQFF
TGTGCCACCAGCAGAGCGGGTTACTCCTACAATGAGCAGTTCTTC
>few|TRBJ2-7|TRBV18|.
CASSWHSLYEQYF
TGTGCCAGCTCGTGGCATTCTCTGTACGAGCAGTACTTC
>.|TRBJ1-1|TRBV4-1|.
CASSRLAVYMNTEAFF
TGCGCCAGCAGCCGCCTAGCAGTGTACATGAACACTGAAGCTTTCTTT
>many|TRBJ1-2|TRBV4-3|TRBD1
CASSPQDRRHTNYGYTF
TGCGCCAGCAGCCCTCAGGACAGGAGACATACTAACTATGGCTACACCTTC
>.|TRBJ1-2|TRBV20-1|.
CSATPGGATYGYTF
TGCAGTGCTACCCCGGGGGGGGCCACCTATGGCTACACCTTC
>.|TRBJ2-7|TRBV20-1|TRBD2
CSARVLSRLALFYEQYF
TGCAGTGCTAGAGTTTTGAGCAGACTAGCTCTTTTCTACGAGCAGTACTTC
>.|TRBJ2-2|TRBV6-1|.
CASSPRTRDTGELFF
TGTGCCAGCAGTCCCCGGACCAGAGACACCGGGGAGCTGTTTTTT
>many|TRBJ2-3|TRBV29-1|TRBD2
CSVDQRERTDTQYF
TGCAGCGTTGACCAGCGGGAGAGAACAGATACGCAGTATTTT
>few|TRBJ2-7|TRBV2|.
CASSEAPRNEQYF
TGTGCCAGCAGTGAAGCCCCTAGAAACGAGCAGTACTTC
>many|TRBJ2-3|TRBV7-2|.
CASSLTNTQYF
TGTGCCAGCAGTCTTACAAATACGCAGTATTTT
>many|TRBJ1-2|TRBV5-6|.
CASSSAMGGYTF
TGTGCCAGCAGCTCCGCCATGGGTGGCTACACCTTC
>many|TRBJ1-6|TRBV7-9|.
CASSPRGGRDNSPLHF
TGTGCCAGCAGCCCCAGGGGTGGCAGGGATAATTCACCCCTCCACTTT
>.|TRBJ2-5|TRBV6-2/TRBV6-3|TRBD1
CASSSRDRALETQYF
TGTGCCAGCAGTTCCCGGGACAGGGCTTTGGAGACCCAGTACTTC
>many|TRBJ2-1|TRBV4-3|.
CASSPSGGNYNEQFF
TGCGCCAGCAGCCCAAGTGGAGGGAACTACAATGAGCAGTTCTTC
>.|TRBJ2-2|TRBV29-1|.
CSALRQDTGELFF
TGCAGCGCCCTTAGACAGGACACCGGGGAGCTGTTTTTT
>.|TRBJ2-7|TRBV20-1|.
CSAVGGGNSYEQYF
TGCAGTGCAGTAGGAGGGGGGAACTCCTACGAGCAGTACTTC
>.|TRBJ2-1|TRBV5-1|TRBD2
CASSLVSAGGPSNEQFF
TGCGCCAGCAGCTTGGTTTCAGCGGGAGGGCCCTCCAATGAGCAGTTCTTC
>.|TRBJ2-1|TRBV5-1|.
CASSLRRLVSPGEQFF
TGCGCCAGCAGCTTGAGGCGGCTCGTTAGCCCGGGGGAGCAGTTCTTC
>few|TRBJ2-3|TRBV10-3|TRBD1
CAISDKPGQGPTDTQYF
TGTGCCATCAGTGATAAACCGGGACAGGGGCCAACAGATACGCAGTATTTT
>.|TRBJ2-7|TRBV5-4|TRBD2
CASSYLGLAGGFEQYF
TGTGCCAGCAGCTACCTAGGACTAGCGGGAGGCTTTGAGCAGTACTTC
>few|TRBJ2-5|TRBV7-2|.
CASSLGIASSAKTQYF
TGTGCCAGCAGCTTAGGTATAGCTAGCTCGGCAAAGACCCAGTACTTC
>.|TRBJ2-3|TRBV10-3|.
CAISEKRPPTDTQYF
TGTGCCATCAGTGAGAAGCGGCCTCCCACAGATACGCAGTATTTT
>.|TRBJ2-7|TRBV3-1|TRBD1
CASSHTAGTGGSYEQYF
TGTGCCAGCAGCCATACTGCCGGGACAGGGGGCTCCTACGAGCAGTACTTC
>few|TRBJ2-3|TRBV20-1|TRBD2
CSATLAGITDTQYF
TGCAGTGCTACGCTAGCGGGAATCACAGATACGCAGTATTTT
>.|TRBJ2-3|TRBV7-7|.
CASTMGSTDTQYF
TGTGCTAGCACCATGGGGAGCACAGATACGCAGTATTTT
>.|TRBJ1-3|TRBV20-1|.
CSARSQPSGNTIYF
TGCAGTGCTAGAAGTCAGCCTTCTGGAAACACCATATATTTT
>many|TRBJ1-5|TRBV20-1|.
CSASRDFQPQHF
TGCAGTGCAAGCAGGGATTTTCAGCCCCAGCATTTT
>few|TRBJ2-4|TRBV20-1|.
CSASVGPSKNIQYF
TGCAGTGCTAGTGTAGGTCCTTCCAAAAACATTCAGTACTTC
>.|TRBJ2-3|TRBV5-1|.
CASSPGGGQGPPGSTDTQYF
TGCGCCAGCAGCCCCGGAGGTGGGCAGGGACCACCCGGTAGCACAGATACGCAGTATTTT
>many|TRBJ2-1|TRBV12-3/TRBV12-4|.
CASSSRWYEQFF
TGTGCCAGCAGTTCCAGGTGGTATGAGCAGTTCTTC
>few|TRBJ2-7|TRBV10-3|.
CAISEEEADEQYF
TGTGCCATCAGTGAGGAGGAGGCGGACGAGCAGTACTTC
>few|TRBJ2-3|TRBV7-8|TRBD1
CASSSEPRTGYADTQYF
TGTGCCAGCAGCTCGGAACCCAGGACAGGGTACGCAGATACGCAGTATTTT